The next 8 T cell receptor beta chains were all read from a single sample in a study of shared clonotypes between healthy human individuals. This table comes from immunoSEQ multiplex PCR, and its TCRdb copy is limited to in-frame clones, with some not included. The sample comprises approximately 640,000 clones, 90% of which are singletons, and more than 30% rests with the top ten. Material: memory CD8+ T cells from PBMCs. Subset noted: CD45RO+ cells pooled with CCR7-negative TemRA cells. These receptors were collected from a man between 18 and 29 years old in good health. Some clones in this sample may be carry-over from other donors' samples.

The chain links TRBV19 to TRBJ2-5; no firm D call. CDR3 size: 13 residues. V was cut by 6 bases and J by 3 bases, with 11 bases left in between. Germline lookup yields CDR1 LNHDA and CDR2 SQIVND (reference sequence). The chain's CDR3 is CASSIQEEETQYF. The CDR3 DNA reads as TGTGCCAGTAGCATCCAGGAAGAAGAGACCCAGTACTTC.

The chain employs TRBV6-1 and TRBJ2-1; D call uncertain. Trimming took 6 bases from V and 2 from J, leaving 8 bases between them. The CDR3 is 13 amino acids. In germline, CDR1 is MNHNS, CDR2 SASEGT. The CDR3 DNA follows: TGTGCCAGCAGCGCCGACGCCTACAATGAGCAGTTCTTC. Translation: CASSADAYNEQFF.

This clone was counted once. The rearrangement uses TRBV15 and TRBJ2-2; D is uncertain. V lost 3 bases and J 5 bases, leaving 7 bases between the germline ends. Germline-derived CDR1 and CDR2 are LNHNV and YYDKDF (reference sequence). The CDR3 is made up of 13 amino acids. CDR3 region: CATSSSRTGELFF. CDR3 bases: TGTGCCACCAGCAGCTCGCGTACCGGGGAGCTGTTTTTT.

V usage is TRBV13 and J usage is TRBJ1-1; 7 bases map to TRBD1. CDR3 length equals 14 residues. Germline V lookup: CDR1 PRHDT, CDR2 FYEKMQ (reference sequence). V shed 7 bases and J 4 bases; nucleotides not matched to a gene: 9. CDR3 residues: CASNIGAGGTEAFF. Here the CDR3 DNA reads TGTGCCAGCAACATCGGGGCAGGGGGCACTGAAGCTTTCTTT.

The J gene is TRBJ2-5, the V gene TRBV7-6, with 12 bases that match TRBD2. This CDR3 is built from 17 residues. V trimming: 4 bases; J trimming: 4 bases; junction bases outside the gene matches: 10. CDR1 and CDR2 from the germline V gene are SGHVS and FNYEAQ. The CDR3 loop is CASSSWTSGTLSETQYF. DNA for the CDR3: TGTGCCAGCAGCTCCTGGACTAGCGGGACACTCTCAGAGACCCAGTACTTC. The whole variable domain, filled in from reference TRBV7-6 and TRBJ2-5, reads GAGVSQSPRYKVTKRGQDVALRCDPISGHVSLYWYRQALGQGPEFLTYFNYEAQQDKSGLPNDRFSAERPEGSISTLTIQRTEQRDSAMYRCASSSWTSGTLSETQYFGPGTRLLVL.

The genes are TRBV2 and TRBJ2-7, with 10 bases fitting TRBD2. CDR1 is SNHLY, CDR2 FYNNEI, per germline. The CDR3 spans 13 residues. The V gene end was trimmed by 9 bases and the J gene end by 0 bases; junction bases not matched to a gene: 2. This CDR3 is CARGLADSYEQYF. In DNA form, the CDR3 reads TGTGCCAGAGGACTAGCGGACTCCTACGAGCAGTACTTC.

The V call is TRBV28, the J call TRBJ2-1; the D gene could be TRBD1 or TRBD2 (5 bases each). Trimming removed 5 bases at V and 7 bases at J, with 18 bases between. This CDR3 is built from 15 residues. CDR1 and CDR2 (germline): MDHEN, SYDVKM. CDR3 protein: CASSRGLGVLNEQFF. CDR3 coding DNA: TGTGCCAGCAGTCGGGGCTTAGGTGTGTTAAATGAGCAGTTCTTC.

This clone was seen only a few times. This chain links TRBV4-1 with TRBJ1-5; TRBD1 might be the D (5 bases). The CDR3 extends over 13 amino acids. The germline CDR1 and CDR2 sequences are MGHRA and YSYEKL. The germline V and J ends were trimmed by 0 bases and 15 bases, with 15 bases remaining between them. The CDR3 spells CASSQEQGSPSHF. The CDR3 DNA reads as TGCGCCAGCAGCCAAGAGCAGGGTAGCCCCTCGCATTTT.